These 31 T cell receptor beta chains were all obtained from the same sample, sequenced in a study of blood T cell repertoires in COVID-19. Only in-frame clones appear in the TCRdb table, and some are missing; sequencing was by immunoSEQ multiplex PCR. The sample lists 150,000 to 200,000 clones, around 87% occurring once. The specimen was peripheral blood. The receptor source for this set is a man between 18 and 29 years old with active or convalescent COVID-19.

The V and J genes are TRBV28 and TRBJ1-6; D is perhaps TRBD1 (6 bases). The germline V gene encodes CDR1 MDHEN and CDR2 SYDVKM. The V gene lost 3 bases and the J gene lost 10 bases, with 13 bases spanning the gap. The CDR3 is 14 residues long. CDR3 protein: CASSFEQGRSPLHF. For the CDR3, the DNA is TGTGCCAGCAGTTTCGAACAGGGCCGGTCACCCCTCCACTTT. Supplemented by reference TRBV28 and TRBJ1-6, the full variable domain reads DVKVTQSSRYLVKRTGEKVFLECVQDMDHENMFWYRQDPGLGLRLIYFSYDVKMKEKGDIPEGYSVSREKKERFSLILESASTNQTSMYLCASSFEQGRSPLHFGNGTRLTVT.

The chain combines TRBV28 with TRBJ1-2; TRBD1 is a possible D gene (5 bases). The CDR3 consists of 13 residues. The V end was cut by 3 bases, the J end by 6 bases, with 11 bases between. The germline V gene has CDR1 MDHEN and CDR2 SYDVKM. CDR3 amino acids: CASSLEGTHGYTF. In DNA form, the CDR3 reads TGTGCCAGCAGTTTGGAGGGGACCCATGGCTACACCTTC.

This clone was seen once. The rearrangement uses TRBV6-5 and TRBJ2-7, with D possibly matching TRBD2 (6 bases). Germline CDR1 is MNHEY and CDR2 is SVGAGI. This CDR3 region has 14 residues. Trimming stripped 8 bases from V and 5 bases from J, with 19 bases between. The CDR3 region has the DNA TGTGCCAGCGCTGCGGGACTGGAGGGCCACGAGCAGTACTTC. Protein sequence: CASAAGLEGHEQYF.

The rearrangement uses TRBV7-8 and TRBJ2-7, with TRBD1 identical over 7 bases. CDR1 and CDR2 (germline): SGHVS, FQNEAQ. This CDR3 is 14 amino acids long. The ends lost 6 bases at V and 4 bases at J; junction bases unmatched: 9. The CDR3 nucleotides are TGTGCCAGCAGTGACAGGGTGGGTTTTTACGAGCAGTACTTC. This sequence encodes CASSDRVGFYEQYF.

This sequence joins TRBV7-9 and TRBJ2-7; no firm D call. V lost 5 bases to trimming and J lost 0 bases, with 11 bases between them. The CDR3 has 14 amino acids. CDR1 and CDR2 (germline): SEHNR, FQNEAQ (reference sequence). CDR3: CASSKSQSSYEQYF. CDR3 sequence (DNA): TGTGCCAGCAGCAAGTCCCAGTCCTCCTACGAGCAGTACTTC.

The V gene is TRBV12-5, the J gene TRBJ1-2, with TRBD1 identical over 8 bases. The V gene's germline CDR1 is LGHNT and CDR2 FRNRAP. Trimming took 4 bases from V and 0 from J; bases not matched to a gene: 7. CDR3 length: 16 amino acids. CDR3 region: CASGWGTGTSNYGYTF. DNA of the CDR3: TGTGCTAGTGGTTGGGGGACAGGCACTTCTAACTATGGCTACACCTTC.

The V and J genes are TRBV5-1 and TRBJ1-2, with 10 positions matching TRBD1. With V trimmed by 6 bases and J by 6 bases, 8 bases remained unmatched. CDR1 is SGHRS and CDR2 is YFSETQ in the germline V gene. This CDR3 is built from 14 residues. The CDR3 loop is CASNTQGQGNGYTF. In DNA form, the CDR3 reads TGCGCCAGCAATACGCAGGGACAGGGGAATGGCTACACCTTC.

The J gene is TRBJ1-1, the V gene TRBV13; 7 bases map to TRBD1. This CDR3 comprises 15 residues. The germline gives CDR1 PRHDT, CDR2 FYEKMQ (reference sequence). V lost 3 bases and J lost 0; bases outside the gene matches: 4. The CDR3: CASSFGGQMNTEAFF. For the CDR3, the DNA is TGTGCCAGCAGCTTTGGGGGACAGATGAACACTGAAGCTTTCTTT. Based on the CDR3 plus reference TRBV13 and TRBJ1-1, the full variable domain is AAGVIQSPRHLIKEKRETATLKCYPIPRHDTVYWYQQGPGQDPQFLISFYEKMQSDKGSIPDRFSAQQFSDYHSELNMSSLELGDSALYFCASSFGGQMNTEAFFGQGTRLTVV.

This chain uses TRBV13 with TRBJ1-6; 7 positions match TRBD1. Losses at the gene ends were 4 bases for V and 14 bases for J; bases not matched to a gene: 5. The CDR3 spans 12 residues. CDR1 is PRHDT and CDR2 is FYEKMQ in the germline V gene (reference sequence). CDR3 coding DNA: TGTGCCAGCAGCTCCTACAGGGGCACCCTCCACTTT. Protein sequence: CASSSYRGTLHF.

The chain is built from TRBV28 and TRBJ2-7, with D unclear. The germline CDR1 and CDR2 sequences are MDHEN and SYDVKM. The length of the CDR3 is 11 residues. V lost 8 bases, J lost 5 bases, and 10 bases lay in between. DNA for the CDR3: TGTGCCAGCGGTGGAGAGGACGAGCAGTACGTC. It encodes CASGGEDEQYV.

This chain links TRBV5-8 with TRBJ1-1; perhaps TRBD1 as D (6 bases). The ends were cut back, 0 bases at V and 6 bases at J, with 12 bases in the middle. Germline V CDR1 and CDR2: SGHTS, YDEGEE. The CDR3 sequence is 14 residues long. In DNA form, the CDR3 reads TGTGCCAGCAGCTTGGTATGGGGGCGAGCTGAAGCTTTCTTT. This translates into CASSLVWGRAEAFF.

This clone was found once. The gene calls are TRBV5-1 and TRBJ1-1; 8 positions match TRBD1. The CDR3 length is 15 residues. V lost 4 bases and J lost 4; bases outside the gene matches: 9. Germline loops: CDR1 SGHRS, CDR2 YFSETQ. The CDR3 DNA is TGCGCCAGCAGCCGAGTGACAGGGGCTTCCACTGAAGCTTTCTTT. Encoded protein: CASSRVTGASTEAFF.

The CDR3 here is CASSVPGTDTQYF. The CDR3 coding sequence is TGTGCCAGCAGCGTCCCGGGCACAGATACGCAGTATTTT. The chain couples TRBV9 to TRBJ2-3; no definite D call. The CDR3 has 13 amino acids. Looked up from germline, CDR1 is SGDLS and CDR2 is YYNGEE. The V gene lost 2 bases and the J gene lost 1 base, with 5 bases spanning the gap.

J is TRBJ2-7 and V is TRBV4-2; 14 bases line up with TRBD2. CDR3 size: 17 residues. With 1 base clipped from V and 4 bases from J, the junction kept 6 bases outside the gene matches. The germline V gene encodes CDR1 LGHNA and CDR2 YNFKEQ. The CDR3 here is CASSQAGTSGSQYEQYF. CDR3 sequence (DNA): TGTGCCAGCAGCCAAGCCGGGACTAGCGGGAGTCAGTACGAGCAGTACTTC.

On this clone itself: The same CDR3 arises from other DNA sequences in this sample as well. The V gene is TRBV5-1, the J gene TRBJ2-1, with 12 nucleotides matching TRBD2. The CDR3 sequence is 14 residues long. Losses at the gene ends were 4 bases for V and 7 bases for J; bases not matched to a gene: 3. Per germline, CDR1 SGHRS and CDR2 YFSETQ. CDR3 amino acids: CASSPGTSGNEQFF. In DNA, the CDR3 is TGCGCCAGCAGCCCCGGGACTAGCGGGAATGAGCAGTTCTTC.

The chain couples TRBV29-1 to TRBJ2-1, with TRBD2 as a possible D gene (6 bases). V lost 8 bases and J 7 bases, leaving 15 bases between the germline ends. The CDR3 contains 12 residues. Germline-derived CDR1 and CDR2 are SQVTM and ANQGSEA. CDR3 DNA: TGCAGCTTTTCCGCGGCGGGAAATGAGCAGTTCTTC. It translates to CSFSAAGNEQFF.

The V and J genes are TRBV2 and TRBJ1-5; the D is unclear. This CDR3 has 13 residues. With 6 bases removed from V and 4 bases from J, the gap between germline ends came to 10 bases. Germline V gives CDR1 SNHLY, CDR2 FYNNEI. CDR3 in amino acids: CASSPSLNQPQHF. CDR3 DNA: TGTGCCAGCAGCCCTAGCTTAAATCAGCCCCAGCATTTT.

V is TRBV7-3 and J is TRBJ2-7, with D maybe TRBD1 (6 bases). Trimming cost V 6 bases and J 5 bases, with 20 bases left between them. Germline V CDR1 and CDR2: SGHTA, FQGTGA. This CDR3 comprises 15 residues. In DNA form, the CDR3 reads TGTGCCAGCAGTTCCCAGGGGCAACCAGGCGACGAGCAGTACTTC. Translating it yields CASSSQGQPGDEQYF.

The chain joins TRBV6-2 or TRBV6-3 to TRBJ2-7; 14 nucleotides agree with TRBD2. This CDR3 has 19 amino acids. V lost 0 bases and J lost 2; bases outside the gene matches: 9. Germline V CDR1 and CDR2: MNHEY, SVGEGT. CDR3 sequence: CASSYSMTSGRVLTYEQYF. In DNA, the CDR3 is TGTGCCAGCAGTTACTCGATGACTAGCGGGAGGGTCCTAACCTACGAGCAGTACTTC.

The chain recombines TRBV25-1 with TRBJ2-5, with 8 positions matching TRBD1. Losses at the gene ends were 4 bases for V and 5 bases for J; bases not matched to a gene: 12. Germline V gives CDR1 MGHDK, CDR2 SYGVNS. This CDR3 has 16 amino acids. DNA for the CDR3: TGTGCCAGCAGTGTAGGGGAGGCAGGGGGCCTCGAGACCCAGTACTTC. Translation gives CASSVGEAGGLETQYF.

The chain couples TRBV6-2 or TRBV6-3 to TRBJ2-7; tentatively, D is TRBD2 (5 bases). There are 15 residues in the CDR3. The V gene lost 6 bases and the J gene lost 2 bases, with 17 bases spanning the gap. The germline gives CDR1 MNHEY, CDR2 SVGEGT. As DNA, the CDR3 is TGTGCCAGCAGCAAATCCTCCGAGGGCCCCTACGAGCAGTACTTC. It is translated as CASSKSSEGPYEQYF.

V gene TRBV5-4 combines with J gene TRBJ2-5; 7 nucleotides agree with TRBD2. With 9 bases clipped from V and 9 bases from J, the junction kept 17 bases outside the gene matches. The CDR3 covers 14 residues. The germline V gene has CDR1 SGHNT and CDR2 YYREEE (reference sequence). CDR3 DNA sequence: TGTGCCACGCAAATCCGGGACTATGGGGGGGCCCAGTACTTC. It translates to CATQIRDYGGAQYF.

The rearrangement uses TRBV18 and TRBJ2-1; D might be TRBD2 (5 bases). With 1 base removed from V and 10 bases from J, the gap between germline ends came to 11 bases. This CDR3 has 13 residues. Germline V lookup: CDR1 KGHSH, CDR2 LQKENI. DNA for the CDR3: TGTGCCAGCTCACCACAGGGTGAGGGCGAGCAGTTCTTC. Its protein is CASSPQGEGEQFF. Filled out from reference TRBV18 and TRBJ2-1, the complete variable domain reads NAGVMQNPRHLVRRRGQEARLRCSPMKGHSHVYWYRQLPEEGLKFMVYLQKENIIDESGMPKERFSAEFPKEGPSILRIQQVVRGDSAAYFCASSPQGEGEQFFGPGTRLTVL.

The CDR3 spells CASRGAPGQKLFF. In DNA, the CDR3 is TGTGCCAGCAGGGGGGCCCCTGGACAAAAACTGTTTTTT. The chain carries TRBV28 and TRBJ1-4; D is possibly TRBD1 (6 bases). Trimming left V 6 bases short and J 9 bases short, with 14 bases between. Germline V gene lookup returns CDR1 MDHEN and CDR2 SYDVKM. This CDR3 has 13 amino acids. Looking up the rest from reference TRBV28 and TRBJ1-4 gives the full variable domain: DVKVTQSSRYLVKRTGEKVFLECVQDMDHENMFWYRQDPGLGLRLIYFSYDVKMKEKGDIPEGYSVSREKKERFSLILESASTNQTSMYLCASRGAPGQKLFFGSGTQLSVL.

This clone has only one observation. CDR3 sequence (DNA): TGCGCCAGCAGTGGTGCGGGAGGTGACACTGAAGCTTTCTTT. It translates to CASSGAGGDTEAFF. The rearrangement uses TRBV10-2 and TRBJ1-1, with D uncertain. Germline V CDR1 and CDR2: WSHSY, SAAADI. CDR3 size: 14 residues. Trimming removed 4 bases from V and 3 bases from J, with 12 bases in between.

This clone has only one observation. The J gene is TRBJ1-4, the V gene TRBV7-9; D possibly corresponds to TRBD1 (6 bases). Germline V gene lookup returns CDR1 SEHNR and CDR2 FQNEAQ (reference sequence). The CDR3 loop spans 15 amino acids. Deletions cut 2 bases from V and 2 bases from J, with 9 bases between. The CDR3 here is CASSLTGLTNEKLFF. CDR3 DNA: TGTGCCAGCAGCTTAACAGGGCTTACTAATGAAAAACTGTTTTTT.

The chain links TRBV20-1 to TRBJ2-7, with D maybe TRBD2 (6 bases). The CDR3 runs to 12 residues. Per germline, CDR1 DFQATT and CDR2 SNEGSKA (reference sequence). Trimming stripped 3 bases from V and 4 bases from J, with 10 bases between. CDR3 DNA sequence: TGCAGTGCTAGTAGCGGAGAGTACGAGCAGTACTTC. This gives the protein CSASSGEYEQYF.

The rearrangement uses TRBV24-1 and TRBJ2-5; TRBD1 agrees at 8 bases. Germline loops: CDR1 KGHDR, CDR2 SFDVKD. CDR3 length equals 16 residues. V lost 3 bases and J lost 0; bases outside the gene matches: 5. The CDR3 DNA sequence: TGTGCCACCAGTGATCTTGCAGGGGGCGACCAAGAGACCCAGTACTTC. It yields the protein CATSDLAGGDQETQYF.

V gene TRBV6-2 or TRBV6-3 combines with J gene TRBJ2-7; a possible D gene is TRBD2 (6 bases). Germline CDR1 reads MNHEY; CDR2 reads SVGEGT. Deletions cut 2 bases from V and 5 bases from J, with 13 bases between. The CDR3 runs 14 residues. CDR3 nucleotide sequence: TGTGCCAGCAGTTACGTAACGGGAGATAACGAGCAGTACTTC. Amino acid sequence: CASSYVTGDNEQYF.

V gene TRBV18 combines with J gene TRBJ2-5; D is undetermined. Germline assignment: CDR1 KGHSH and CDR2 LQKENI. V was shortened by 3 bases and J by 5 bases, with 19 bases between the two germline ends. The CDR3 runs 16 residues. In DNA form, the CDR3 reads TGTGCCAGCTCACCTTCCCAGAAGCGCCATGGTGAGACCCAGTACTTC. It yields the protein CASSPSQKRHGETQYF.

The chain combines TRBV14 with TRBJ1-2; a possible D gene is TRBD1 (5 bases). V was shortened by 4 bases and J by 3 bases, with 12 bases between the two germline ends. The CDR3 runs 14 residues. In germline, CDR1 is SGHDN, CDR2 FVKESK. CDR3 sequence (DNA): TGTGCCAGCAGCCGATTGTCAGGGTACTATGGCTACACCTTC. It is translated as CASSRLSGYYGYTF.